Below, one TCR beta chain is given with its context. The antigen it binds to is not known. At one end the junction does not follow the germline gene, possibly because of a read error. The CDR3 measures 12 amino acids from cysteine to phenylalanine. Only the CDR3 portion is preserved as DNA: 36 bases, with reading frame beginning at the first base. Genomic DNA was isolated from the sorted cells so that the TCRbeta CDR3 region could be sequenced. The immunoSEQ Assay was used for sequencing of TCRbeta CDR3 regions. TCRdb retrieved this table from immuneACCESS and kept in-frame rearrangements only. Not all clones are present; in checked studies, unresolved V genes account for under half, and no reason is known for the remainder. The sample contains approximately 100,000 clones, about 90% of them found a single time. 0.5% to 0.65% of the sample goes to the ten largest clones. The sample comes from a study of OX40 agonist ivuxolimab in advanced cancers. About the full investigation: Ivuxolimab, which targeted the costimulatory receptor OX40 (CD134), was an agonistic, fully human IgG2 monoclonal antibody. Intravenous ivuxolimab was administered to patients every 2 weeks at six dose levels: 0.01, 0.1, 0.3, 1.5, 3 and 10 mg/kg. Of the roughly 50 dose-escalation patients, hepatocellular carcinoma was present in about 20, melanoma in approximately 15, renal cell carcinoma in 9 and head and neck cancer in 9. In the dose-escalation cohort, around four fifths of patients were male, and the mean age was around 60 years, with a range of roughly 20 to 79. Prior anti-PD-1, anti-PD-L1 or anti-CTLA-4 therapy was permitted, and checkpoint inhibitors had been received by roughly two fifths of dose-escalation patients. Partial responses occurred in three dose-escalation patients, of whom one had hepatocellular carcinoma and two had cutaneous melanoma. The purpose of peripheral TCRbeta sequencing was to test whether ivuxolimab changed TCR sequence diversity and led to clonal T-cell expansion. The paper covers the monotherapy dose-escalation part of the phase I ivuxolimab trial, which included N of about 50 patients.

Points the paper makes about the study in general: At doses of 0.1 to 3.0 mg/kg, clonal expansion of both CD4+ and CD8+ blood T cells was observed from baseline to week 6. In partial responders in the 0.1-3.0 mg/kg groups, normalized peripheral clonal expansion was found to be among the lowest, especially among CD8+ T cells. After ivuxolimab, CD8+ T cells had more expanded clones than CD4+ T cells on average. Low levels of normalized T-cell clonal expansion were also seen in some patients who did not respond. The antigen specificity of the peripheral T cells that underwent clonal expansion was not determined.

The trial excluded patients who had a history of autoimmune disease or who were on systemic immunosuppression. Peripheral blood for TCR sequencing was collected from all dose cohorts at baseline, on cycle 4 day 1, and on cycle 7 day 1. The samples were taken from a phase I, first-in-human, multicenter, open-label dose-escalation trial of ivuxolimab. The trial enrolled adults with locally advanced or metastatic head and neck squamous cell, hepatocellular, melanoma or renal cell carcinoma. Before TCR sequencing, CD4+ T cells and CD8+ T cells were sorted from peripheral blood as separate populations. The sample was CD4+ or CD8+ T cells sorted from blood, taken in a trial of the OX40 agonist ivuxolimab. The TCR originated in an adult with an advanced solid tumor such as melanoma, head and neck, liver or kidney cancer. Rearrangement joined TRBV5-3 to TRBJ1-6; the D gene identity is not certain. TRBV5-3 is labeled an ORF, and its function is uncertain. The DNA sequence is TGTGCCAGCAGCTTGGTCTCTGGGACCCTCCACTTT. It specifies CASSLVSGTLHF.